This TCR beta chain was documented in a study of blood T cell repertoires in COVID-19. Overall study: The origin of the acute and convalescent COVID-19 samples was the United States, Italy and Spain. Nucleic acid was either cDNA or gDNA, and it came from T cells, B-cell-depleted T cells, or PBMCs.

CDR3 length equals 17 residues. With 5 bases removed from V and 1 base from J, the gap between germline ends came to 20 bases. Germline V gene data show CDR1 as SGHTA and CDR2 as FQGNSA. Original processing methods: Nucleated cell number was recorded as an estimate derived from reference gene primer amplification. Some clones are missing from TCRdb's copy, which holds only in-frame ones; the method was immunoSEQ multiplex PCR. The DNA was the basis for D and trimming; V, J and clone size are from that table. The sample contains about 250,000 clones, over 70% of which appear only once. The TCR was taken from a man aged 35 to 55 with active or convalescent COVID-19. The chain has TRBV7-2 and TRBJ1-1, with D possibly matching TRBD1 (6 bases). The sample was peripheral blood. The CDR3: CASSPRGAGIRNTEAFF. Written as DNA, the CDR3 is TGTGCCAGCAGCCCCCGGGGGGCGGGTATTCGGAACACTGAAGCTTTCTTT.